At least ten counts were recorded for the clone carrying this T cell receptor (beta chain). Its cognate antigen is unknown. Investigators profiled TCR beta VDJ and CDR3 from genomic DNA template. MiXCR, applied by TCRdb to the reads, yields one record per CDR3 protein. The sample consists of a few hundred thousand distinct CDR3 sequences, 34% of them appearing once. The data are from a study of CD8+CD57+ T cells in acquired aplastic anemia. Study background: Sorted CD4+ and CD8+ cells gave an average of roughly 3.3 ug of DNA.

Study-level findings and limits: Shared by patients and controls, roughly 28 CD8+ CDR3s were abundant in patients.

Sequencing was performed on sorted CD4+, CD8+, or CD8+CD57+ T cells (not recorded which) from PBMCs. This TCR was sampled from a human donor in good health, serving as a control.

CDR3: CASTKGGTMNTEAFF. The CDR3 DNA reads as TGCGCCAGCACCAAGGGGGGGACCATGAACACTGAAGCTTTCTTT. This chain links TRBV10-2 with TRBJ1-1; D might be TRBD1 (6 bases). V dropped 7 bases and J dropped 0 bases, with 15 bases sitting between them. In germline, CDR1 is WSHSY, CDR2 SAAADI. The CDR3 sequence is 15 residues long.